This paragraph reports one TCR beta chain. Its cognate antigen is unknown. TCRdb independently ran MiXCR on the reads; one entry per CDR3 protein. The top ten hold 20% to 25% of the sample, which has roughly 200,000 distinct CDR3 sequences, approximately 17% seen once. This entry comes from a study of T cell repertoires in cytomegalovirus infection. Findings of the study overall: Cumulated frequencies of public TCR beta families served to identify carriers of CMV plus the relevant HLA.

V was clipped by 5 bases and J by 3 bases, with 13 bases between them. The CDR3 length is 14 residues. The J gene is TRBJ1-1, the V gene TRBV12-3 or TRBV12-4, with D unclear. This receptor was identified in a human donor in good health (CMV status not recorded). Some clones in this sample may be carry-over from other donors' samples. Sequencing used CD8+ T cells from PBMCs. The CDR3 sequence is CASSGTLGYTEAFF. CDR3 coding DNA: TGTGCCAGCAGTGGAACCCTAGGGTACACTGAAGCTTTCTTT.